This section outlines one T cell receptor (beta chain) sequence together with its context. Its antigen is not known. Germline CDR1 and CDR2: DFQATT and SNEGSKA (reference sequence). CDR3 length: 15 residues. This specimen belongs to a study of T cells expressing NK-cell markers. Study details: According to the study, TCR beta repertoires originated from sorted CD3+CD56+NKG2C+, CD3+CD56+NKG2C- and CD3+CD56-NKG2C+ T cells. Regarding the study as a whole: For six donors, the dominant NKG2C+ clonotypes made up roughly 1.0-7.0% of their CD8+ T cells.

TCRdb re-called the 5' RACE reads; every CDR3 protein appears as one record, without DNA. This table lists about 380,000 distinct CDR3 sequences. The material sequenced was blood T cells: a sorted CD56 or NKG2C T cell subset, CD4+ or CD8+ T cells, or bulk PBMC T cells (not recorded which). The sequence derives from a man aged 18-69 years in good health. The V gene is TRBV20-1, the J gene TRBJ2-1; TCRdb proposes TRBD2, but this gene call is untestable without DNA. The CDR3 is CSAQRLAGDGNEQFF.